Described below is a single T cell receptor beta chain sequence and its context. The clone's antigen remains unknown. One base away there is no much larger clone; base qualities are not given. The method was the immunoSEQ multiplex PCR assay. A mixture of 60 forward primers for TCR Vbeta segments and 13 reverse primers for TCR Jbeta segments was used in the multiplex PCR. A multiplex PCR assay on genomic DNA amplified the CDR3 region of rearranged TCR beta genes. On the Illumina HiSeq System, the amplified TCR beta libraries were sequenced as 87-base-pair reads. The paper's processing steps were these. In a later analysis, tens of millions of unique TCR beta chains were counted across the 650 to 750 repertoires, and approximately 9.9 million of these chains were shared by at least two donors. Raw reads were error-corrected and collapsed into unique sequences with a nearest-neighbor algorithm that merged closely related sequences to remove PCR and sequencing errors. To assign V, D and J gene segments, CDR3 sequences were aligned to IMGT reference sequences. For a sequence to be retained, a match of at least six nucleotides was required to both a V gene segment and a J gene segment. Rearrangements were classified as productive when the CDR3 lacked stop codons and remained in frame with V and J, and all other rearrangements were classified as non-productive. Following IMGT convention, CDR3 was defined as the stretch from the second conserved V-encoded cysteine to the conserved J-encoded phenylalanine. The earlier analysis of 587 of the donors excluded sequences that lacked an unambiguous match to a single V gene segment. In an earlier analysis of several hundred of the donors, a V segment was called functional when productive rearrangements were above 56.7%, and segregating when the standard deviation between donors exceeded 5%. A statistical classification framework was built for diagnosing cytomegalovirus status from the catalog of TCR beta chain sequences. A later analysis assigned V and J genes by comparing TCR nucleotide sequences with IMGT/GENE-DB human TR gene sequences. A later analysis assigned CDR3 sequences and most-parsimonious VDJ recombination scenarios with the TCRdist pipeline. A later analysis defined each TCR beta chain by its CDR3 amino acid sequence plus V-gene family, and excluded reads lacking a unique V-gene family. As a way to deal with suspected cross-contamination and a sequencing artifact, a later analysis dropped 450 to 600 nucleotide sequences that were highly shared and had low generation probability. In a later analysis, a clonal expansion index for each public chain was calculated from normalized within-repertoire ranks of inferred template counts. A later analysis computed generation probabilities with a VDJ recombination model fitted to out-of-frame rearrangements, and checked the results against IGoR. In a later analysis, TCR-TCR, TCR-HLA and TCR-CMV co-occurrence was scored with hypergeometric tests, and a repertoire-size bias correction was applied to TCR pairs. To estimate false discovery rates, a later analysis permuted the HLA or CMV assignments 20 times. In a later analysis, co-occurring TCRs were grouped using DBSCAN, and TCRdist sequence similarity was added for clustering within HLA-allele-positive subsets. Co-occurrence clustering excluded repertoires with fewer than 30,000 or more than 120,000 public chains, plus five with anomalous nucleotide sharing. This is the immuneACCESS table as TCRdb keeps it, with only in-frame sequences that have V and J called. A part of the clones is gone; compared with another copy, unresolved V genes explain less than half, and the rest is unexplained. Clonal size and the V and J genes are those of that table, whereas D and trimming came from the DNA. Within this sample are some 140,000 clones, with 79% of them counted one time only. Jointly, the top ten make up more than 0.95% of the sample.

The data were obtained in a study of cytomegalovirus exposure and HLA in healthy donors listed by TCRdb under 2017. Context from the whole study: According to an earlier analysis of 587 of the donors, roughly 180 million T cells yielded over 100 million unique TCR beta sequences and 250 to 350 Gb of sequence data. All discovery cohort repertoires had been generated using a single sequencing platform. Rather than using new phenotypic data, the later analysis identified candidate immune exposures from TCR beta sequences and from how often those sequences occurred across donors. A later analysis re-analyzed previously published TCR beta repertoires from 600 to 850 donors and added high-resolution HLA genotyping to study TCR occurrence patterns. The study aimed to test whether signatures of past pathogen exposure could be identified by cataloging public T cell receptors. HLA typing included class I and class II loci at four-digit resolution. The genetic ancestry cluster associated with self-reported Caucasian donors included approximately 85% of the roughly 360 genotyped donors. Because of strong linkage in the cohort, roughly five DR-DQ haplotypes were treated as single units for association and clustering. High-throughput TCR immunosequencing, statistical association of individual TCRs with disease status, and machine learning were combined to predict cytomegalovirus infection status. Across under 500 genotyped donors of the cohort, an average of approximately 220,000 unique TCR beta nucleotide sequences per donor were sequenced, and around 19% of those sequences were non-productive. Donor age, sex, ethnicity and CMV serostatus were compiled together with the repertoire data. The number of donors typed differed by locus, with 629-630 for A, B, C, DRB1 and DQB1, 522 for DQA1, approximately 570 for DPA1, and some 440 for DPB1. An early release that covered about 600 HLA-typed donors contained approximately 300 gigabases of sequencing data and tens of millions of unique TCR sequences. Besides the first cohort of around 670 subjects, a separate validation cohort made up of around 120 different subjects was used. The study used immunosequencing to profile the T cell repertoires of approximately 640 subjects and linked those repertoires to cytomegalovirus serostatus. An earlier analysis of fewer than 700 of the donors applied high-throughput TCR beta sequencing to assess whether each TCR beta V gene segment acted as functional or pseudogenic. A later genetic analysis used genome-wide SNP genotypes for about 65% of the 666 donors, treating that subset as a discovery cohort.

In total, 666 healthy bone marrow donors made up the cohort. All cohort members were sampled while nominally healthy, although unrecorded immune exposures were likely present. The donor tested CMV seronegative, placing the donor among the 350 or so seronegative members of the cohort. A peripheral blood sample was provided by each donor, and peripheral blood mononuclear cells were used for TCR beta sequencing. The Qiagen DNeasy Blood Extraction Kit was used to extract genomic DNA from the blood cell samples. Findings and caveats that apply to the study as a whole: V-gene and J-gene trimming of TCR beta chains was associated with a missense DCLRE1C variant in a later genetic analysis, and the association was replicated in an independent cohort. A further reported finding was that TCR beta sequences accurately predicted the HLA-A and HLA-B alleles for most subjects in the first cohort. Because HLA typing was unavailable for some donors at each locus, only the typed subset was used in association tests. According to a later genetic analysis, donors in an Asian-associated ancestry cluster had fewer N-insertions in productive TCRs than the approximately 690-donor mean. According to the authors, the approach could potentially be generalized to other disease states and immunological phenotypes. The sequencing pipeline was judged likely to have produced a cluster of highly shared sequence variants as a technical artifact. Compared with equally common non-associated chains, HLA-associated TCR beta chains in a later analysis were more clonally expanded and had lower generation probabilities. In vitro tests confirmed that a few of the cytomegalovirus-associated TCR beta chains recognize cytomegalovirus antigens. The study gave a list of more than 150 TCR beta chains associated with cytomegalovirus. An earlier analysis of approximately 530 of the donors showed that most TCR beta V segments appeared in productive rearrangements either about 90% or about 30% of the time, which broadly matched IMGT annotations. In a later analysis, TCR association rates were found to vary across HLA loci, with the most associated TCRs seen for DRB1 alleles and the fewest for HLA-C alleles. The only immune exposure information available for the cohort was CMV serostatus. Strong co-occurrence of HLA alleles, especially DR and DQ, made assigning TCR associations to individual alleles difficult. In this cohort, only TCR beta chains were sequenced, and detectable features were limited by the absence of alpha or paired-chain data. The earlier analysis of some 540 of the donors excluded some 15 rarely observed V segments, including chromosome 9 orphons, because counts were too low. In both the original and validation cohorts, the classifier was reported to diagnose cytomegalovirus status with high specificity and sensitivity. Several of the top co-occurrence clusters appeared to be linked to parvovirus B19, influenza, CMV and Epstein-Barr virus, according to a later analysis. Correlated functional status among segregating V segments might be attributable to linkage disequilibrium, but an unknown experimental factor could not be ruled out. A later analysis found that most CMV-associated TCR beta chains appeared HLA-restricted, with HLA associations seemingly driven largely by CMV exposure. Presence/absence analyses assumed roughly uniform sequencing depth across donors, an assumption that may not hold. Specific HLA alleles were associated with 16,951 TCR beta sequences at a false discovery rate of 0.05 in a later analysis. Most TCR sequences were observed very rarely across donors, whereas some public TCRs were present in many individuals.

This clonotype originated in a man between 18 and 29 years old in good health and CMV-seronegative. What was sequenced was PBMCs.

The DNA reads TGTGCCAGCAGCTTTGGACAGGGGGATCAGCCCCAGCATTTT. This gives the protein CASSFGQGDQPQHF. The V and J genes are TRBV5-5 and TRBJ1-5; TRBD1 lines up with 10 middle nucleotides. Compared with germline, V lacks 2 bases and J lacks 5 bases; bases without a gene match: 1. The germline V gene encodes CDR1 SGHKS and CDR2 YYEKEE (reference sequence). Taken from cysteine to phenylalanine, the CDR3 has 14 residues. The entry retains the CDR3 DNA only, 42 bases that are in frame from base 1. The full variable domain, with segments outside the CDR3 supplied by the reference TRBV5-5 and TRBJ1-5 proteins, appears as DAGVTQSPTHLIKTRGQQVTLRCSPISGHKSVSWYQQVLGQGPQFIFQYYEKEERGRGNFPDRFSARQFPNYSSELNVNALLLGDSALYLCASSFGQGDQPQHFGDGTRLSIL.